Sequencing of this TCR beta chain was carried out in a study of T cell repertoires in cytomegalovirus infection. The CDR3 is 15 residues long. Per germline, CDR1 SGHAT and CDR2 FQNNGV. J was trimmed by 0 bases and V by 6 bases; bases with no gene match: 3. Each CDR3 protein gets one entry after TCRdb re-called the reads with MiXCR. The sample includes under 600,000 distinct CDR3 sequences, 16% seen only once; the top ten take more than 20%. This clonotype has a count of ten or more. This receptor was obtained from a human donor in good health (CMV status not recorded). Some clones in this sample may be carry-over from other donors' samples. Sample: CD8+ T cells from PBMCs. The J gene is TRBJ2-1, the V gene TRBV11-2; 9 bases align to TRBD2. CDR3 sequence reads: CASRSSGASYNEQFF. The CDR3 nucleotides read TGTGCCAGCAGGTCTAGCGGGGCCTCCTACAATGAGCAGTTCTTC.